Listed here is a single T cell receptor beta chain. This sample stems from a study of technical replicates of blood from a few donors. Some clones are missing from TCRdb's copy, which holds only in-frame ones; the method was immunoSEQ multiplex PCR. This sample has over 75,000 clones, with around 97% found just once. Trimming pared 5 bases from V and 7 bases from J, leaving 18 bases between. Germline CDR1 and CDR2: MNHEY and SMNVEV (reference sequence). This CDR3 contains 15 residues. This chain links TRBV27 with TRBJ2-1, with a possible D match to TRBD1 (6 bases). The TCR originated in a human donor in good health. Sequencing was done on a sample of T cells isolated from PBMCs. This chain's CDR3 is CASSSMAGARNEQFF. The CDR3 DNA follows: TGTGCCAGCAGTAGCATGGCAGGGGCGCGAAATGAGCAGTTCTTC.